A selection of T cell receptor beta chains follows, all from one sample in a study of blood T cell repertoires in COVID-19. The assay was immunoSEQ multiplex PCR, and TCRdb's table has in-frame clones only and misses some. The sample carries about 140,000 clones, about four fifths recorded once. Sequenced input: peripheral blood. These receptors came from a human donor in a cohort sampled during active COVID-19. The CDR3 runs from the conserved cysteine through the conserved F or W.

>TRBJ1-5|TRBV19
CASSNTTGRSQPQHF
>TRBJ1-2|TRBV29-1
CSVVQQGAYYGYTF
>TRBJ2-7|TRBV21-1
CASSGQASAKYF
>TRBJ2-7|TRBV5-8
CANTGGFAKEQYF
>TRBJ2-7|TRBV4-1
CASSPTGLREQYF
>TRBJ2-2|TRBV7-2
CASSSTSGNNGELFF
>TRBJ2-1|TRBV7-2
CASSLAPGSYNEQFF
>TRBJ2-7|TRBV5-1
CASSLGRADRVGSYEQYF
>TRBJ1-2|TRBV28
CASSLVGANYGYTF
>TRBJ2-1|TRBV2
CASIREITLDNEQFF
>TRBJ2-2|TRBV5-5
CASSLFASGGQGTGELFF
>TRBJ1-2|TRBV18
CASSPTTGGGDGYTF
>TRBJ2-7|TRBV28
CASTTTSREQYF
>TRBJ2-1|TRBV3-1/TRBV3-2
CASTPAAGRDNKQFF
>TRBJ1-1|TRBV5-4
CASSLDRGNTEAFF
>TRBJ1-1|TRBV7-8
CASSLRIPGQGTMNTEAFF
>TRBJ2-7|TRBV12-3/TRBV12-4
CASSSASRGEQYF
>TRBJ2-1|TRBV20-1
CSAWEGNEQFF
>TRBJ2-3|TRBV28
CASSTGRPGQPRGTDTQYF
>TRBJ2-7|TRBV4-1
CASSSHLGTGQGINRPYEQYF
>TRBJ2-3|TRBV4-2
CASSQGLGGGGTDTQYF
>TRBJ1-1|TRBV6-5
CASSYPGTGETEAFF
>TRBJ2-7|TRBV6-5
CASSYGAAGRPYF
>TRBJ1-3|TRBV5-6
CASSNTVSGNTIYF
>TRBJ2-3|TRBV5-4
CASSSQGFSTDTQYF
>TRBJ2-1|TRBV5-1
CASSYLADSYNEQFF
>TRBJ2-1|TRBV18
CASSPNPLTSGSFNEQFF
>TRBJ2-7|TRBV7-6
CASSQSASSHEQYF
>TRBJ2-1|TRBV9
CASSVDVGGSDEQFF